The rows below give T cell receptor beta chains drawn from one sample of a study of CDR3 diversity in severe acne. TCRdb redid the calling of the PCR reads with MiXCR, one entry per CDR3 protein. The sample has tens of thousands of distinct CDR3 sequences; 50% to 65% are singletons. The sequenced sample was blood. These TCRs come from a male donor in good health, without acne. The CDR3 runs from the conserved cysteine through the conserved F or W. The D gene is left open where the match is weak. Size is stated for part of the rows, as once, few or many counts, or as a class when the clone is expanded.

V	J	D	size	DNA	CDR3
TRBV5-1	TRBJ2-5	TRBD2	many	TGCGCCAGCAGAGGCGGGGGGGCATGGAGGGAGACCCAGTACTTC	CASRGGGAWRETQYF
TRBV7-6	TRBJ2-5	-	-	TGTGCCAGCACCCTAGGGAACCAAGAGACCCAGTACTTC	CASTLGNQETQYF
TRBV20-1	TRBJ2-7	-	-	TGCAGTGCCCGGGGGACCGCTTCTACCTACGAGCAGTACTTC	CSARGTASTYEQYF
TRBV10-1	TRBJ2-1	TRBD2	many	TGCGCCAGCAGTGAGCCCCGACTAGCGGGAGGGAATAATGAGCAGTTCTTC	CASSEPRLAGGNNEQFF
TRBV5-6	TRBJ2-3	TRBD2	many	TGTGCCAGCAGCTCGGGACTAGCGGGAGTGAACACAGATACGCAGTATTTT	CASSSGLAGVNTDTQYF
TRBV7-9	TRBJ1-2	TRBD1	-	TGTGCCAGCAGACCACAGGGGTCCCTCAACTATGGCTACACCTTC	CASRPQGSLNYGYTF
TRBV12-3/TRBV12-4	TRBJ2-7	TRBD2	-	TGTGCCAGCAGCGGCACTAGCGGGAAATCCTACGAGCAGTACTTC	CASSGTSGKSYEQYF
TRBV9	TRBJ2-7	TRBD2	few	TGTGCCAGCAGCGTAGTAGGGACTAGCTACGAGCAGTACTTC	CASSVVGTSYEQYF
TRBV20-1	TRBJ2-2	-	few	TGCAGCACCAGGGATTGGGAGACCGGGGAGCTGTTTTTT	CSTRDWETGELFF
TRBV6-1	TRBJ1-2	-	many	TGTGCCAGCAGCGAAAATGGGAATGGGAACTATGGCTACACCTTC	CASSENGNGNYGYTF
TRBV4-1	TRBJ1-5	-	once	TGCGCCAGCAGCCAAGCTACAGAGCCCCAGCATTTT	CASSQATEPQHF
TRBV5-1	TRBJ1-6	TRBD1	-	TGCGCCAGCAGCTTCGGGACAGGACAAAATTCACCCCTCCACTTT	CASSFGTGQNSPLHF
TRBV10-3	TRBJ1-6	-	once	TGTGCCATCAGAGACAGTCTTCTAACTTCACCCCTCCACTTT	CAIRDSLLTSPLHF
TRBV15	TRBJ2-5	-	-	TGTGCCACCAGCAGAGGCTCTGAGACCCAGTACTTC	CATSRGSETQYF
TRBV20-1	TRBJ1-2	-	-	TGCAGTGCTAGAGTGTTGGGAATGGATGGCTACACCTTC	CSARVLGMDGYTF
TRBV18	TRBJ2-1	TRBD1	-	TGCGCCAGCTCATCAGGGGGCGCCTACAGTGAGCAGTTCTTC	CASSSGGAYSEQFF
TRBV20-1	TRBJ1-2	-	-	TGCAGTGCGTCGGGGGACACCTATGGCTACACCTTC	CSASGDTYGYTF
TRBV6-5	TRBJ1-1	-	once	TGTGCCAGCAGCCCTCCTAGACAGCCGAACACTGAAGCTTTCTTT	CASSPPRQPNTEAFF
TRBV6-5	TRBJ2-7	TRBD1	many	TGTGCCAGCAGTTACGAAAGACAGGGCCACGAGCAGTACTTC	CASSYERQGHEQYF
TRBV12-3/TRBV12-4	TRBJ1-6	-	many	TGTGCCAGCACCTTGGGGACACCCACCTCCTATAATTCACCCCTCCACTTT	CASTLGTPTSYNSPLHF
TRBV2	TRBJ2-2	-	-	TGTGCCAGCAGTGGAAATACCGGGGAGCTGTTTTTT	CASSGNTGELFF
TRBV7-6	TRBJ2-5	TRBD2	-	TGTGCCAGCAGGCCTAGCGGGACGTACCAAGAGACCCAGTACTTC	CASRPSGTYQETQYF
TRBV7-9	TRBJ1-2	-	few	TGTGCCAGCAGTCAGCAGGAGATCTATGGCTACACCTTC	CASSQQEIYGYTF
TRBV6-5	TRBJ2-7	-	-	TGTGCCAGCAGCCCCCGGACTACCGGTATGGACGAGCAGTACTTC	CASSPRTTGMDEQYF
TRBV5-4	TRBJ2-7	TRBD2	-	TGTGCCAGCAGCTTGGCCGGGACTAGCGGGTTTAACTACGAGCAGTACTTC	CASSLAGTSGFNYEQYF
TRBV27	TRBJ2-7	-	-	TGTGCCAGCAGTTTAGGGCCCCGAACGTGGGAGCAGTACTTC	CASSLGPRTWEQYF
TRBV25-1	TRBJ2-2	TRBD2	many	TGTGCCAGCAGTGAAACGAGACTAGCCTATCTTACCGGGGAGCTGTTTTTT	CASSETRLAYLTGELFF
TRBV2	TRBJ2-7	-	many	TGTGCCAGCAGTTGGACAGTCCACGAGCAGTACTTC	CASSWTVHEQYF
TRBV6-1	TRBJ2-5	TRBD2	few	TGCGCCAGCCGAGCGGGGAAAGAGACCCAGTACTTC	CASRAGKETQYF
TRBV6-6	TRBJ2-7	TRBD1	many	TGTGCCAGCAGTTCCTCAGGGGGTTGGAACGAGCAGTACTTC	CASSSSGGWNEQYF
TRBV12-3/TRBV12-4	TRBJ1-2	TRBD1	-	TGTGCCAGCAGTGTAGCAGGGGGCTATGGCTACACCTTC	CASSVAGGYGYTF
TRBV15	TRBJ1-1	-	few	TGTGCCACCAGCAGAGATCGGGGGGAAAACACTGAAGCTTTCTTT	CATSRDRGENTEAFF
TRBV6-1	TRBJ2-7	TRBD1	-	TGTGCCAGCAGTGTAGACAGGGGGAGCACCTACGAGCAGTACTTC	CASSVDRGSTYEQYF
TRBV2	TRBJ2-7	TRBD1	many	TGTGCCAGCATTACCGGGACAGGGATCGGCGAGCAGTACTTC	CASITGTGIGEQYF
TRBV6-6	TRBJ2-7	TRBD1	-	TGTGCCAGCAGTTCGCAGGGGGCAAGCTACGAGCAGTACTTC	CASSSQGASYEQYF